This TCR beta chain was sequenced during a study of shared clonotypes between healthy human individuals. Study-level results: Shared clonotypes across all four donors exceeded non-shared ones in generation probability. Despite large depth, rarefaction showed incomplete sorted-subset sequencing.

There are 17 residues in the CDR3. With V trimmed by 1 base and J by 8 bases, 13 bases remained unmatched. CDR1 and CDR2 from the germline V gene are MGHRA and YSYEKL. Each cell subset's genomic DNA was divided evenly among several immunoSEQ plates. TCRdb's copy holds only in-frame clones and misses some; the assay was immunoSEQ multiplex PCR. Of around 600,000 clones in the sample, roughly 98% were seen once. The naive CD8 population came from CD45RO-negative cells selected for CCR7, without terminally differentiated effector memory CD45RA+ cells. With respect to this clone: Its antigen is as yet unknown.

This receptor was taken from a man under 40 in good health. What was sequenced was naive CD8+ T cells sorted from blood. The chain couples TRBV4-1 to TRBJ2-1; 8 bases align to TRBD2. CDR3 sequence reads: CASSQAWRAGGIDEQFF. CDR3 nucleotide sequence: TGCGCCAGCAGCCAAGCTTGGCGGGCGGGAGGAATCGATGAGCAGTTCTTC.